This TCR beta chain was captured by sequencing in a study of shared clonotypes between healthy human individuals. Healthy adults negative for HIV, lacking recent acute infections or vaccinations, served as donors. All participating donors were Caucasian adults from Nashville, Tennessee. To note about this clone: What it binds is unknown.

Sequencing was performed with immunoSEQ multiplex PCR; in TCRdb, only in-frame clones are kept and a portion is missing. This sample has some 470,000 clones; over 60% occur once, and the top ten carry 10% to 15%. The CDR3 runs to 18 residues. Germline CDR1 is SGHDT and CDR2 is YYEEEE. V gave up 0 bases and J gave up 3 bases; unmatched junction bases: 9. General observations from the study: Researchers sampled blood only, noting tissue repertoires likely differ.

The sequencing input was PBMCs. The V call is TRBV5-6, the J call TRBJ2-7; 13 bases align to TRBD2. The TCR comes from a woman aged 40 to 50 in good health. Some clones in this sample may be carry-over from other donors' samples. Here the CDR3 DNA reads TGTGCCAGCAGCTTGGGACTAGCGGGAGGAAGTCTGGTCTACGAGCAGTACTTC. Residues: CASSLGLAGGSLVYEQYF.